This passage covers 2 T cell receptor beta chains from one sample sequenced in a study of blood T cell repertoires in COVID-19. Produced via immunoSEQ multiplex PCR; TCRdb's table is partial and in-frame only. Among about 240,000 clones listed, about 83% were seen once. The sequenced sample consisted of PBMCs or T cells enriched from blood (not recorded which). The receptor set was obtained from a woman aged 40 to 50 who had been exposed to COVID-19.

This clone occurred many times. CDR3 region: CAPDDRRGNNQPQHF. As DNA, the CDR3 is TGTGCCCCCGACGACAGGAGAGGGAACAATCAGCCCCAGCATTTT. The chain has TRBV15 and TRBJ1-5; D may be TRBD1 (6 bases). With 11 bases removed from V and 3 bases from J, the gap between germline ends came to 20 bases. CDR1 and CDR2 (germline): LNHNV, YYDKDF (reference sequence). The CDR3 sequence is 15 residues long.

The table lists this clone with a few counts. This chain connects TRBV2 to TRBJ1-5, with no clear D. V dropped 5 bases and J dropped 7 bases, with 15 bases sitting between them. Germline V gene sequence: CDR1 SNHLY, CDR2 FYNNEI. The CDR3 loop spans 14 amino acids. In DNA form, the CDR3 reads TGTGCCAGCAGTTTTAACCAGGCCCAACAGCCCCAGCATTTT. It encodes CASSFNQAQQPQHF.